In this sample, the clone carrying this T cell receptor (beta chain) turned up a few times. Researchers barred patients who had uncontrolled infection, other autoimmune disease, pregnancy or lactation. These data belong to a study of T cells in Graves' hyperthyroidism and ophthalmopathy. The CDR3 spans 14 residues. The V end was cut by 4 bases, the J end by 1 base, with 8 bases between. Per the germline V gene, CDR1 is SGHRS and CDR2 is YFSETQ. Amplification yielded TCR beta CDR3 regions, with RNA transcripts as the source. In the first-round RT-PCR of the TCR CDR3, the HTBI primer set was used. TCRdb reanalysed the multiplex PCR reads using MiXCR and keeps one entry per CDR3 protein. The repertoire holds about 340,000 distinct CDR3 sequences, approximately 18% seen once, with approximately 49% in the top ten.

This clonotype originated in a woman in her forties or fifties with Graves' hyperthyroidism. The chain has TRBV5-1 and TRBJ1-4; D is perhaps TRBD1 (5 bases). Sequencing was carried out using blood. The chain's CDR3 is CASSRGITNEKLFF. CDR3 DNA sequence: TGCGCCAGCAGCCGGGGGATAACTAATGAAAAACTGTTTTTT.